This T cell receptor (beta chain) was sequenced during a study of monozygotic twins with inflammatory bowel disease. The germline V gene has CDR1 SGHTA and CDR2 FQGNSA. The CDR3 extends over 13 amino acids. TCRdb re-called the 5' RACE reads and catalogs CDR3 proteins one per entry, DNA excluded. This repertoire comprises some 330,000 distinct CDR3 sequences; its ten largest clones make up 5.6%. This chain joins TRBV7-2 and TRBJ1-4; TCRdb's D call of TRBD1 is untestable without DNA. The sequence was collected from a human donor with ulcerative colitis or Crohn's disease, or a healthy co-twin of an affected twin (not recorded which). The sequencing sample was made of blood. The CDR3 reads CASSRRQGEKLFF.